This entry lists 29 T cell receptor beta chains sequenced from one sample in a study of early T cells in non-severe SARS-CoV-2 infection. MiXCR was run by TCRdb on the 5' RACE reads, yielding one entry per CDR3 protein. The table includes 55,000 to 85,000 distinct CDR3 sequences, 9% to 15% detected once. Sequenced sample: whole blood. These receptors came from an adult who was a healthcare worker with PCR-confirmed SARS-CoV-2 infection or an uninfected control (not recorded which).

This clonotype was seen only a few times. This chain joins TRBV28 and TRBJ2-5; a possible D gene is TRBD1 (5 bases). Germline CDR1 is MDHEN and CDR2 is SYDVKM. This CDR3 has 15 amino acids. Trimming removed 2 bases from V and 5 bases from J, with 15 bases in between. Here the CDR3 reads CASSLPLTEEETQYF. The CDR3 region has the DNA TGTGCCAGCAGTTTACCCCTGACAGAGGAGGAGACCCAGTACTTC.

CDR3: CASRSGSSYEQYF. Here the CDR3 DNA reads TGCGCCAGCCGATCGGGGAGCTCCTACGAGCAGTACTTC. The chain uses TRBV5-1 and TRBJ2-7, with a weak D call TRBD2 (5 bases). The CDR3 has 13 amino acids. V was trimmed by 7 bases and J by 0 bases, leaving 11 bases between them. Germline lookup yields CDR1 SGHRS and CDR2 YFSETQ.

The V and J genes are TRBV18 and TRBJ2-3; 7 nucleotides align to TRBD2. The germline V gene has CDR1 KGHSH and CDR2 LQKENI. The CDR3 extends over 15 amino acids. With V trimmed by 6 bases and J by 6 bases, 12 bases remained unmatched. The CDR3: CASSLTGGSPDTQYF. CDR3 sequence (DNA): TGTGCCAGCTCGTTGACTGGCGGGAGTCCCGATACGCAGTATTTT.

The chain recombines TRBV29-1 with TRBJ1-2; D is perhaps TRBD1 (5 bases). V lost 2 bases, J lost 3 bases, and 10 bases lay in between. This CDR3 has 13 amino acids. Germline V gene data show CDR1 as SQVTM and CDR2 as ANQGSEA. CDR3 residues: CSVERRVDYGYTF. The CDR3 nucleotides are TGCAGCGTTGAACGCAGGGTAGACTATGGCTACACCTTC.

This clonotype was recorded a few times. This rearrangement joins TRBV20-1 to TRBJ1-5; D call uncertain. The CDR3 sequence is 10 residues long. Germline CDR1 is DFQATT and CDR2 is SNEGSKA (reference sequence). V lost 5 bases and J 7 bases, leaving 6 bases between the germline ends. Here the CDR3 reads CSAGSQPQHF. DNA for the CDR3: TGCAGTGCTGGGTCCCAGCCCCAGCATTTT.

The sample holds a few counts of this clonotype. This sequence joins TRBV10-3 and TRBJ1-4; no definite D call. Germline V gene data show CDR1 as ENHRY and CDR2 as SYGVKD. Trimming shortened V by 6 bases and J by 0 bases, and 17 bases separated the two germline ends. There are 17 residues in the CDR3. Here the CDR3 DNA reads TGTGCCATCAGCCGAGGGTCAGTTGGGGCAACTAATGAAAAACTGTTTTTT. Translation: CAISRGSVGATNEKLFF.

This clonotype was found a few times. The chain employs TRBV15 and TRBJ2-3, with TRBD2 identical over 7 bases. V was pared by 0 bases and J by 4 bases, with 10 bases of the junction left unmatched. Germline assignment: CDR1 LNHNV and CDR2 YYDKDF (reference sequence). The CDR3 extends over 17 amino acids. For the CDR3, the DNA is TGTGCCACCAGCAGAGATCGACTAGCCTGGTTCCCAGATACGCAGTATTTT. This codes for CATSRDRLAWFPDTQYF.

The V gene is TRBV2, the J gene TRBJ2-7; D gene ambiguous. V was shortened by 6 bases and J by 3 bases, with 3 bases between the two germline ends. Germline V lookup: CDR1 SNHLY, CDR2 FYNNEI. The CDR3 is 10 amino acids. This CDR3 is CASSLYEQYF. CDR3 sequence (DNA): TGTGCCAGCAGCCTCTACGAGCAGTACTTC.

This clonotype has at least ten counts. The chain carries TRBV7-9 and TRBJ2-4; D is unresolved. Germline V CDR1 and CDR2: SEHNR, FQNEAQ (reference sequence). The CDR3 consists of 14 residues. V was trimmed by 5 bases and J by 5 bases, leaving 13 bases between them. For the CDR3, the DNA is TGTGCCAGCAGCGTACGACTGGGCGAAAACATTCAGTACTTC. This encodes CASSVRLGENIQYF.

This clonotype was counted many times. The CDR3 spells CASQAQWTGGFEQYF. CDR3 bases: TGTGCCAGCCAAGCCCAGTGGACAGGGGGCTTCGAGCAGTACTTC. The chain has TRBV2 and TRBJ2-7, with 11 positions matching TRBD1. The CDR3 is 15 residues long. The V segment lost 8 bases and the J segment 6 bases; nucleotides outside the gene matches: 12. Germline CDR1 is SNHLY and CDR2 is FYNNEI.

This chain links TRBV6-6 with TRBJ1-1; D unclear. The length of the CDR3 is 11 residues. V gave up 2 bases and J gave up 4 bases, with 2 bases separating them. Germline loops: CDR1 MNHNY, CDR2 SVGAGI (reference sequence). For the CDR3, the DNA is TGTGCCAGCAGTTACACCACTGAAGCTTTCTTT. This gives the protein CASSYTTEAFF.

This clonotype was detected only a few times. The V call is TRBV18, the J call TRBJ2-3; D gene uncertain. CDR1 and CDR2 from the germline V gene are KGHSH and LQKENI. This CDR3 is built from 14 residues. Trimming cost V 2 bases and J 0 bases, with 6 bases left between them. The CDR3 sequence is CASSPVGSTDTQYF. Here the CDR3 DNA reads TGTGCCAGCTCACCAGTAGGTAGCACAGATACGCAGTATTTT.

This clonotype was detected a few times. One end of the junction is discordant with germline, which a read error may explain. This chain uses TRBV5-1 with TRBJ2-1; 8 positions match TRBD2. The V gene's germline CDR1 is SGHRS and CDR2 YFSETQ. This CDR3 contains 14 residues. DNA for the CDR3: TGCGCCAGCAGCCTAGCGGGCCCGTACACTGAGCAGTTCTTC. Translating gives CASSLAGPYTEQFF.

This clonotype was seen a handful of times. A junction end diverges from the germline sequence, so it may reflect a read error. This chain joins TRBV9 and TRBJ1-1; D gene unclear. Germline V gene sequence: CDR1 SGDLS, CDR2 YYNGEE. This CDR3 spans 13 amino acids. The CDR3 here is CASSVVEVAEAFF. Written as DNA, the CDR3 is TGTGCCAGCAGCGTAGTGGAGGTGGCTGAAGCTTTTTTT.

This clonotype was counted only a few times. The chain uses TRBV6-6 and TRBJ2-7, with 7 bases identical to TRBD1. There are 14 residues in the CDR3. V gave up 6 bases and J gave up 6 bases; unmatched junction bases: 11. Germline assignment: CDR1 MNHNY and CDR2 SVGAGI (reference sequence). In DNA, the CDR3 is TGTGCCAGCAGAGAACCTCGGACAGGCCTCGAGCAGTACTTC. Its protein product is CASREPRTGLEQYF.

This clonotype was seen many times. The chain couples TRBV7-3 to TRBJ2-1; D remains unclear. Germline V gives CDR1 SGHTA, CDR2 FQGTGA. The V and J ends lost 2 bases and 3 bases respectively, with 8 bases between them. This CDR3 region has 14 residues. This CDR3 is CASSLGQSYNEQFF. In DNA, the CDR3 is TGTGCCAGCAGCTTAGGGCAAAGCTACAATGAGCAGTTCTTC.

The chain couples TRBV10-3 to TRBJ1-3, with TRBD1 matching over 7 bases. With 8 bases clipped from V and 0 bases from J, the junction kept 7 bases outside the gene matches. Germline CDR1 ENHRY, CDR2 SYGVKD. This CDR3 spans 15 amino acids. The CDR3 sequence: CAIGRSGGSGNTIYF. CDR3 coding DNA: TGTGCCATCGGCAGATCAGGGGGCTCTGGAAACACCATATATTTT.

The sample holds many counts of this clonotype. V is TRBV20-1 and J is TRBJ1-1; TRBD1 aligns across 10 bases. Trimming took 8 bases from V and 5 from J; bases not matched to a gene: 14. This CDR3 has 15 residues. Germline V gene sequence: CDR1 DFQATT, CDR2 SNEGSKA (reference sequence). The CDR3 DNA is TGCAGTCCTCGTTGGGACAGGGGCTTTGGAACTGAAGCTTTCTTT. Its protein is CSPRWDRGFGTEAFF.

V is TRBV5-6 and J is TRBJ2-3; D possibly corresponds to TRBD2 (6 bases). Germline CDR1 is SGHDT and CDR2 is YYEEEE. CDR3 length: 15 amino acids. V was clipped by 5 bases and J by 2 bases, with 15 bases between them. The CDR3 region has the DNA TGTGCCAGCAGGCTCGGACTATTCGTCACAGATACGCAGTATTTT. Translation: CASRLGLFVTDTQYF.

The chain links TRBV7-8 to TRBJ2-7; 8 bases line up with TRBD1. Trimming at V came to 2 bases and at J to 3 bases, leaving 3 bases not matched to a gene. Germline V gives CDR1 SGHVS, CDR2 FQNEAQ. The CDR3 is made up of 14 amino acids. Written as DNA, the CDR3 is TGTGCCAGCAGCTTACAGGGGGCTTACTACGAGCAGTACTTC. Its translation: CASSLQGAYYEQYF.

This clonotype appeared a few times. The chain's CDR3 is CASSPLTLKLDVETQYF. The CDR3 DNA sequence: TGTGCCAGCAGCCCTCTCACTTTAAAACTTGATGTGGAGACCCAGTACTTC. The J gene is TRBJ2-5, the V gene TRBV7-8; D unclear. V lost 5 bases to trimming and J lost 5 bases, with 24 bases between them. Per germline, CDR1 SGHVS and CDR2 FQNEAQ. This CDR3 has 17 amino acids.

The V and J genes are TRBV7-6 and TRBJ1-4; D is undetermined. The CDR3 is made up of 13 amino acids. With 5 bases removed from V and 10 bases from J, the gap between germline ends came to 14 bases. The germline gives CDR1 SGHVS, CDR2 FNYEAQ. CDR3 DNA sequence: TGTGCCAGCAGCCCCTGGGAGAAGGGAAAACTGTTTTTT. Amino acid sequence: CASSPWEKGKLFF. The entire variable domain, with the rest obtained from reference TRBV7-6 and TRBJ1-4, is as follows: GAGVSQSPRYKVTKRGQDVALRCDPISGHVSLYWYRQALGQGPEFLTYFNYEAQQDKSGLPNDRFSAERPEGSISTLTIQRTEQRDSAMYRCASSPWEKGKLFFGSGTQLSVL.

This chain uses TRBV5-5 with TRBJ2-3; no clear D gene. The germline gives CDR1 SGHKS, CDR2 YYEKEE (reference sequence). V shed 2 bases and J shed 6 bases, with 10 bases lying between them. CDR3 length: 13 residues. This CDR3 is CASSLESEDTQYF. The CDR3 nucleotides are TGTGCCAGCAGCTTAGAATCAGAGGATACGCAGTATTTT.

This clonotype has more than one count but fewer than ten. The V gene is TRBV19, the J gene TRBJ2-2; D is uncertain. The CDR3 runs 13 residues. Germline CDR1 and CDR2: LNHDA and SQIVND (reference sequence). Trimming cost V 1 base and J 8 bases, with 8 bases left between them. CDR3 nucleotides: TGTGCCAGTAGTATAGTATTGGGAGGGGAGCTGTTTTTT. Protein sequence: CASSIVLGGELFF. Looking up the rest from reference TRBV19 and TRBJ2-2 gives the full variable domain: DGGITQSPKYLFRKEGQNVTLSCEQNLNHDAMYWYRQDPGQGLRLIYYSQIVNDFQKGDIAEGYSVSREKKESFPLTVTSAQKNPTAFYLCASSIVLGGELFFGEGSRLTVL.

This clonotype was seen repeatedly, ten times or more. This rearrangement joins TRBV7-2 to TRBJ2-2; D is unresolved. V dropped 3 bases and J dropped 6 bases, with 8 bases sitting between them. This CDR3 spans 13 amino acids. The germline gives CDR1 SGHTA, CDR2 FQGNSA. The CDR3 reads CASSFSSAGELFF. CDR3 in DNA: TGTGCCAGCAGCTTCTCGAGCGCCGGGGAGCTGTTTTTT.

V and J are TRBV7-8 and TRBJ2-2; D remains ambiguous. The V gene lost 1 base and the J gene lost 2 bases, with 11 bases spanning the gap. Germline-derived CDR1 and CDR2 are SGHVS and FQNEAQ. The CDR3 length is 16 residues. The CDR3 reads CASSLEVTSNTGELFF. CDR3 DNA sequence: TGTGCCAGCAGCTTAGAGGTTACTTCTAACACCGGGGAGCTGTTTTTT.

In DNA form, the CDR3 reads TGTGCCAGCACCCAATGGGGCCCCGAGTCCAATGAGCAGTTCTTC. Translation: CASTQWGPESNEQFF. The gene calls are TRBV12-3 or TRBV12-4 and TRBJ2-1; a weak D match, TRBD1 (5 bases). Deletions cut 7 bases from V and 6 bases from J, with 19 bases between. The CDR3 has 15 residues.

The rearrangement joins TRBV10-3 to TRBJ2-1; D gene unclear. CDR3 length equals 16 residues. Looked up from germline, CDR1 is ENHRY and CDR2 is SYGVKD. V lost 0 bases, J lost 6 bases, and 15 bases lay in between. The CDR3 coding sequence is TGTGCCATCAGTGAGTCGATTGGCTCCCAGCGCAATGAGCAGTTCTTC. As protein: CAISESIGSQRNEQFF.

The chain employs TRBV5-1 and TRBJ2-7; D unclear. The CDR3 spans 14 residues. Germline-derived CDR1 and CDR2 are SGHRS and YFSETQ. V lost 6 bases and J lost 0, with 13 bases in between. CDR3 loop: CASTLGPGSYEQYF. For the CDR3, the DNA is TGCGCCAGCACCCTCGGACCTGGCTCCTACGAGCAGTACTTC.